This is a list of T cell receptor beta chains from one sample in a study of T-cell reconstitution after alpha-beta-depleted transplantation in children. Using its own MiXCR run on the PCR reads, TCRdb lists one record per CDR3 protein. The data contain about 500,000 distinct CDR3 sequences, less than 35% of them singletons. Source: PBMCs from the stem cell graft donor, taken from the stem cell graft. These receptors all come from a human donor who donated a stem cell graft to a child with aplastic anemia. CDR3s include the opening cysteine and the closing phenylalanine or tryptophan. Not every row has a clone size; where given, it reads once, few, many or a size class.

len,abundance,j_gene,v_gene,CDR3aa
16,once,TRBJ2-2,TRBV5-1,CASSVSSGANTGELFF
13,NA,TRBJ1-1,TRBV7-8,CASSLVKDTEAFF
15,few,TRBJ1-1,TRBV9,CASSVLGSSNTEAFF
14,NA,TRBJ1-1,TRBV12-3/TRBV12-4,CASSPRTMNTEAFF
13,few,TRBJ2-5,TRBV15,CATKPGLHETQYF
17,NA,TRBJ2-3,TRBV4-3,CASSLQLSTGPTDTQYF
16,NA,TRBJ1-3,TRBV4-3,CASSQSRGTAGNTIYF
12,few,TRBJ2-1,TRBV29-1,CSGDRGYNEQFF
16,NA,TRBJ2-7,TRBV30,CAWSPSSYNLAYEQYF
16,NA,TRBJ2-1,TRBV24-1,CATSEGSGRGVYEQFF
15,few,TRBJ2-7,TRBV5-1,CASKMGIVGFYEQYF
17,few,TRBJ2-5,TRBV7-9,CASSLAAAGGEWETQYF
15,few,TRBJ2-3,TRBV7-2,CASSLAGAGGPTQYF
14,few,TRBJ2-5,TRBV12-3/TRBV12-4,CASSFLRTQETQYF
15,NA,TRBJ1-2,TRBV6-5,CASSYSRTSKYGYTF